This T cell receptor (beta chain) stems from a study of metastatic and nonmetastatic thyroid tumors. Across the whole study: Repertoires were compared across blood and tumor or nodule tissue from malignant and benign thyroid patients.

Study-wide findings and caveats: Benign nodules were reported to have significantly lower TCR beta diversity than malignant thyroid tumors, in blood and tumor.

Germline loops: CDR1 SGDLS, CDR2 YYNGEE. This CDR3 spans 14 amino acids. Authors' methods: A classifier of distant metastasis in papillary thyroid cancer was built from CDR3 differences (across clinicopathological groups). TCRdb called clones again from the PCR reads with MiXCR. V and J calls and clone size were set by TCRdb, not the authors. The sample lists some 34,000 clones, 15% to 20% occurring once. Points on this clone: What it recognizes is unknown. One end of the junction varies from germline; a read error may be responsible.

Each patient came to thyroid surgery without any prior treatment (of any kind). The sequenced sample was blood. The chain links TRBV9 to TRBJ2-7; TRBD2 is a possible D gene (6 bases). This receptor was taken from a female donor with papillary thyroid cancer or a benign thyroid nodule (not recorded which). Some clones in this sample may be carry-over from other donors' samples. Here the CDR3 reads CASNVLDGGDERYF. The CDR3 bases are TGTGCCAGCAACGTATTAGACGGGGGTGACGAGCGGTACTTC.